A single sample gave rise to the 23 T cell receptor beta chains below, sequenced in a study of blood T cell repertoires in COVID-19 (dated by TCRdb to the early 2020s). Library preparation was by the immunoSEQ multiplex PCR assay. TCRdb carries this immuneACCESS record with in-frame sequences only. Its versions omit some clonotypes, under half of them owing to an unresolved V gene in the studies checked, with the rest unexplained. This sample comprises under 300,000 clones, around 88% of them detected only once. The ten biggest clones cover about an eighth of the sample. Sequencing was done on a sample of peripheral blood. These receptors all come from a woman in her seventies with COVID-19, enrolled during active disease.

The gene calls are TRBV18 and TRBJ1-1; TRBD1 matches 7 bases. J gave up 0 bases and V 3 bases, and 7 bases lay outside the gene matches. The CDR3 loop spans 16 amino acids. Germline V CDR1 and CDR2: KGHSH, LQKENI. The CDR3 spells CASSPGQLSMNTEAFF. The CDR3, as DNA: TGTGCCAGCTCACCGGGACAGCTGTCTATGAACACTGAAGCTTTCTTT.

The CDR3 loop is CASSPPGPLARYEQYF. The CDR3 nucleotides are TGTGCCAGCTCACCTCCGGGACCACTAGCCCGCTACGAGCAGTACTTC. V gene TRBV18 combines with J gene TRBJ2-7; maybe TRBD2 (6 bases). Trimming removed 3 bases from V and 3 bases from J, with 18 bases in between. Germline lookup yields CDR1 KGHSH and CDR2 LQKENI. There are 16 residues in the CDR3.

The chain has TRBV6-5 and TRBJ2-1; 12 nucleotides line up with TRBD1. CDR3 length: 15 amino acids. V shed 4 bases, J shed 7 bases, and the junction held 5 bases outside the gene matches. Germline V gives CDR1 MNHEY, CDR2 SVGAGI. The CDR3 bases are TGTGCCAGCAGTTTGGGACAGGGGGCTCGGAATGAGCAGTTCTTC. Translating it yields CASSLGQGARNEQFF.

This chain links TRBV6-5 with TRBJ1-2; TRBD1 aligns across 9 bases. Germline values: CDR1 MNHEY, CDR2 SVGAGI. The CDR3 spans 12 residues. The junction had 1 base not matched to a gene; V was cut back by 5 bases and J by 6 bases. The CDR3 DNA sequence: TGTGCCAGCAGTAGACAGGGGGATGGCTACACCTTC. Its protein product is CASSRQGDGYTF.

The chain has TRBV2 and TRBJ2-7, with a possible D match to TRBD2 (5 bases). Between the trimmed V and J ends, which lost 7 bases and 6 bases, there was a span of 16 bases. This CDR3 comprises 13 residues. CDR1 and CDR2 from the germline V gene are SNHLY and FYNNEI. This chain's CDR3 is CASKPGLGSEQYF. CDR3 bases: TGTGCCAGCAAACCGGGCCTGGGGAGCGAGCAGTACTTC.

The V and J genes are TRBV24-1 and TRBJ1-2; 9 nucleotides agree with TRBD1. Germline V gene data show CDR1 as KGHDR and CDR2 as SFDVKD. V lost 5 bases, J lost 2 bases, and 5 bases stayed unmatched. The CDR3 sequence is 15 residues long. CDR3 sequence: CATSGGTGHNYGYTF. CDR3 bases: TGTGCCACCAGTGGTGGGACAGGGCACAACTATGGCTACACCTTC.

This clone was counted between two and nine times. The CDR3 loop reads CASSLTRGDEQFF. CDR3 coding DNA: TGTGCCAGCAGCTTAACGCGGGGCGATGAGCAGTTCTTC. This chain uses TRBV7-8 with TRBJ2-1, with D perhaps matching TRBD2 (6 bases). Germline V gives CDR1 SGHVS, CDR2 FQNEAQ. Trimming cost V 2 bases and J 8 bases, with 10 bases left between them. The CDR3 sequence is 13 residues long.

The chain joins TRBV7-9 to TRBJ1-1, with a tentative D call TRBD1 (5 bases). V was clipped by 5 bases and J by 2 bases, with 15 bases between them. The V gene's germline CDR1 is SEHNR and CDR2 FQNEAQ (reference sequence). CDR3 size: 15 residues. The chain's CDR3 is CASSPQDTFNTEAFF. The CDR3 DNA reads as TGTGCCAGCAGCCCCCAGGACACCTTTAACACTGAAGCTTTCTTT.

V usage is TRBV6-2 or TRBV6-3 and J usage is TRBJ2-5; unclear D gene. The V end was cut by 6 bases, the J end by 2 bases, with 7 bases between. The CDR3 runs to 12 residues. CDR1 and CDR2 from the germline V gene are MNHEY and SVGEGT. CDR3 sequence: CASSGRQETQYF. The CDR3 bases are TGTGCCAGCAGCGGGCGACAAGAGACCCAGTACTTC.

The chain combines TRBV5-4 with TRBJ2-7; TRBD1 is a possible D gene (5 bases). Germline V gene lookup returns CDR1 SGHNT and CDR2 YYREEE (reference sequence). The CDR3 runs to 14 residues. V lost 1 base and J lost 4, with 12 bases in between. The DNA for the CDR3 is TGTGCCAGCAGCTTGACGACAGAAAAATACGAGCAGTACTTC. Its protein product is CASSLTTEKYEQYF.

This clone was recorded once. The CDR3, as DNA: TGTGCCAGCAGCGACTGGGACAGGGGTTACGAGCAGTACTTC. This encodes CASSDWDRGYEQYF. The chain employs TRBV3-1 (or the pseudogene TRBV3-2) and TRBJ2-7; 10 nucleotides match TRBD1. Germline V gene lookup returns CDR1 LGHDT and CDR2 YNNKEL (reference sequence). Trimming at V came to 5 bases and at J to 4 bases, leaving 5 bases not matched to a gene. The CDR3 consists of 14 residues.

The chain combines TRBV19 with TRBJ2-6, with 8 bases lining up with TRBD1. Losses at the gene ends were 3 bases for V and 2 bases for J; bases not matched to a gene: 9. This CDR3 comprises 18 residues. CDR1 LNHDA and CDR2 SQIVND come from the germline V gene (reference sequence). The CDR3 sequence: CASSIQGAQRAGANVLTF. CDR3 coding DNA: TGTGCCAGTAGTATCCAGGGGGCGCAAAGGGCTGGGGCCAACGTCCTGACTTTC.

V gene TRBV6-6 combines with J gene TRBJ2-7; 7 bases align to TRBD2. CDR3 size: 14 residues. Germline V gene data show CDR1 as MNHNY and CDR2 as SVGAGI (reference sequence). The V gene end was trimmed by 4 bases and the J gene end by 2 bases; junction bases not matched to a gene: 5. The CDR3 DNA reads as TGTGCCAGCAGTTTGGGGGGGACTACCTACGAGCAGTACTTC. Amino acids: CASSLGGTTYEQYF.

A few counts support this clone. The chain recombines TRBV5-1 with TRBJ2-1; TRBD1 matches 8 bases. The CDR3 has 15 amino acids. The junction had 4 bases not matched to a gene; V was cut back by 1 base and J by 4 bases. Germline V CDR1 and CDR2: SGHRS, YFSETQ. The CDR3 protein is CASSLLRTGYNEQFF. The CDR3 DNA reads TGCGCCAGCAGCTTGCTCAGGACAGGGTACAATGAGCAGTTCTTC.

The gene calls are TRBV9 and TRBJ2-5, with a tentative D call TRBD1 (5 bases). Germline loops: CDR1 SGDLS, CDR2 YYNGEE. V gave up 4 bases and J gave up 2 bases, with 12 bases separating them. The CDR3 totals 14 residues. The CDR3, as DNA: TGTGCCAGCAGCCCACGGACAAGTCAAGAGACCCAGTACTTC. Residues: CASSPRTSQETQYF. The variable domain in full, completed from reference TRBV9 and TRBJ2-5, reads DSGVTQTPKHLITATGQRVTLRCSPRSGDLSVYWYQQSLDQGLQFLIQYYNGEERAKGNILERFSAQQFPDLHSELNLSSLELGDSALYFCASSPRTSQETQYFGPGTRLLVL.

CDR3 protein: CASSFGQGIGYTF. CDR3 nucleotides: TGTGCCAGCAGTTTCGGACAGGGAATTGGCTACACCTTC. This chain uses TRBV6-5 with TRBJ1-2; 8 nucleotides agree with TRBD1. V shed 4 bases, J shed 7 bases, and the junction held 5 bases outside the gene matches. Germline V gene sequence: CDR1 MNHEY, CDR2 SVGAGI. The CDR3 sequence is 13 residues long.

The chain couples TRBV5-4 to TRBJ2-5, with D maybe TRBD2 (6 bases). This CDR3 contains 14 residues. With 2 bases removed from V and 4 bases from J, the gap between germline ends came to 12 bases. Germline values: CDR1 SGHNT, CDR2 YYREEE (reference sequence). The DNA of the CDR3 is TGTGCCAGCAGCTTCGCCGGGACTCGAGAGACCCAGTACTTC. This codes for CASSFAGTRETQYF.

The count of this clone is one. The identical CDR3 is also encoded by other nucleotide sequences in the sample. J is TRBJ2-7 and V is TRBV18; 12 nucleotides align to TRBD1. V dropped 3 bases and J dropped 4; count of bases not matched to a gene: 1. The CDR3 runs to 14 residues. Germline values: CDR1 KGHSH, CDR2 LQKENI. CDR3 sequence reads: CASSPGQGAYEQYF. DNA for the CDR3: TGTGCCAGCTCACCGGGACAGGGGGCTTACGAGCAGTACTTC.

This chain uses TRBV30 with TRBJ1-1, with TRBD1 identical over 12 bases. V gave up 3 bases and J gave up 10 bases; unmatched junction bases: 9. Germline V lookup: CDR1 GTSNPN, CDR2 SVGIG (reference sequence). The CDR3 runs to 14 residues. The CDR3 DNA reads TGTGCCTGGAGCATTGGGACAGGGGGCGCCGGAGCTTTCTTT. It yields the protein CAWSIGTGGAGAFF.

The V and J genes are TRBV5-1 and TRBJ2-1; TRBD2 agrees at 11 bases. CDR1 SGHRS and CDR2 YFSETQ come from the germline V gene. CDR3 length equals 14 residues. Germline trimming cut 9 bases from V and 9 bases from J; bases unmatched to any gene: 11. The CDR3 spells CATLPSGGPGEQFF. CDR3 DNA sequence: TGCGCCACCCTTCCTAGCGGGGGGCCGGGTGAGCAGTTCTTC.

This clone has only one observation. The CDR3 DNA sequence: TGCAGCGTTGAATTCCCGGTTTCCCCAGATACGCAGTATTTT. It specifies CSVEFPVSPDTQYF. The J gene is TRBJ2-3, the V gene TRBV29-1; D not certain. With 2 bases removed from V and 4 bases from J, the gap between germline ends came to 13 bases. The CDR3 has 14 amino acids. Germline loops: CDR1 SQVTM, CDR2 ANQGSEA.

Only one count was recorded for this clone. V is TRBV5-1 and J is TRBJ1-1; tentatively, D is TRBD1 (5 bases). Germline V gives CDR1 SGHRS, CDR2 YFSETQ. The CDR3 is made up of 15 amino acids. Trimming pared 0 bases from V and 0 bases from J, leaving 9 bases between. CDR3 DNA sequence: TGCGCCAGCAGCTTGGTAGGGGCGTTGAACACTGAAGCTTTCTTT. This codes for CASSLVGALNTEAFF.

V usage is TRBV4-2 and J usage is TRBJ1-1; 11 bases line up with TRBD1. Germline V gives CDR1 LGHNA, CDR2 YNFKEQ. The CDR3 consists of 13 residues. V dropped 4 bases and J dropped 7; count of bases not matched to a gene: 2. CDR3 in DNA: TGTGCCAGCAGCCTCGGGACAGGGGGTGAAGCTTTCTTT. Translating gives CASSLGTGGEAFF.